Here is one T cell receptor beta chain with its context. What it binds is not known. Germline V gives CDR1 SGHRS, CDR2 YFSETQ. The CDR3 is 15 residues long. Losses at the gene ends were 4 bases for V and 5 bases for J; bases not matched to a gene: 9. The sample comes from a study of T cell responses to AZD1222 COVID-19 vaccine. Overall study findings and caveats: Repertoires were collected only later (after the peak T cell response had occurred). Spike-wide coverage was observed for vaccine-associated CD4 TCRs, with dominant responses at 160-218 and 743-854.

Method: immunoSEQ multiplex PCR; TCRdb's copy keeps in-frame clones and lacks some. This table has under 200,000 clones, over 75% appearing once. Second doses were pooled across both intervals (about 4 or about 12 weeks). This receptor was identified in an adult who received the AZD1222 COVID-19 vaccine. The V and J genes are TRBV5-1 and TRBJ1-1, with 9 bases that match TRBD1. The sequencing used peripheral blood, collected 28 days after the second AZD1222 dose. The CDR3: CASSPGQGRETEAFF. As DNA, the CDR3 is TGCGCCAGCAGCCCGGGACAGGGAAGAGAGACTGAAGCTTTCTTT. Drawing the rest from reference TRBV5-1 and TRBJ1-1, the complete variable domain is KAGVTQTPRYLIKTRGQQVTLSCSPISGHRSVSWYQQTPGQGLQFLFEYFSETQRNKGNFPGRFSGRQFSNSRSEMNVSTLELGDSALYLCASSPGQGRETEAFFGQGTRLTVV.